This entry describes one TCR beta chain. Its antigen is unidentified. TCRdb's table, derived via immunoSEQ multiplex PCR, lists solely in-frame clones and lacks some. The sample contains over a million clones, 95% to 97% of which appear only once. The CDR3 spans 15 residues. Germline lookup yields CDR1 MNHNS and CDR2 SASEGT. Germline trimming cut 5 bases from V and 8 bases from J; bases unmatched to any gene: 5. The sample is drawn from a study of shared clonotypes between healthy human individuals. Study-wide results and caveats: In a few donors, around 4.5% of naive CD4 clonotypes appeared in common.

This TCR was recovered from a man under 40 in good health. Source material: naive CD4+ T cells sorted from blood. Described subset: CD45RA+ positively selected. The gene calls are TRBV6-1 and TRBJ2-1; 14 nucleotides match TRBD2. The CDR3 spells CASSKPGLAGDEQFF. The CDR3, as DNA: TGTGCCAGCAGTAAACCGGGACTAGCGGGAGATGAGCAGTTCTTC.